The present entry profiles one TCR beta chain with its context. Its antigen is not known. This sample also contains other DNA sequences that code for the same CDR3. This entry belongs to a study of shared clonotypes between healthy human individuals. The wider study: CD4 naive and CD4 memory each took three plates per donor, while CD8 naive took two and CD8 memory one.

The V gene's germline CDR1 is MNHNS and CDR2 SASEGT. CDR3 length: 14 amino acids. Trimming removed 4 bases at V and 0 bases at J, with 7 bases between. Study conclusions and caveats: Few donors limited the genetic and exposure-history diversity represented.

Libraries were prepared by immunoSEQ multiplex PCR; TCRdb keeps only in-frame clonotypes and omits some of them. The table has around 1 million clones, about 80% seen once. Sequences were obtained from memory CD4+ T cells sorted from blood. Subset reported: CD45RA-negative fraction. V gene TRBV6-1 combines with J gene TRBJ1-3; a weak D match, TRBD1 (5 bases). This TCR was recovered from a man aged 18-30 years in good health. The CDR3 spells CASSGQYSGNTIYF. The CDR3 region has the DNA TGTGCCAGCAGTGGACAGTACTCTGGAAACACCATATATTTT.